The 21 T cell receptor beta chains in this list originate from one sample, sequenced in a study of a mutant IDH1 vaccine in newly diagnosed glioma. Time point reported: week 11, during vaccination. A 20-mer mutant IDH1 peptide at 300 ug was injected subcutaneously with topical imiquimod. Sequencing used immunoSEQ multiplex PCR; TCRdb keeps in-frame clones, though not all of them. The sample has about 130,000 clones, around 80% seen once. These receptors have no known antigen. Sequencing used PBMCs, obtained from a glioma patient whose treatment included an IDH1 peptide vaccine. The receptors stem from a man aged 35 to 55 with glioma.

This clone was observed a few times. The chain employs TRBV7-9 and TRBJ1-1, with D possibly TRBD1 on 5 matching bases. Germline V gene lookup returns CDR1 SEHNR and CDR2 FQNEAQ (reference sequence). The V gene lost 10 bases and the J gene lost 5 bases, with 14 bases spanning the gap. CDR3 size: 12 residues. The CDR3 reads CAMRGPLTEAFF. The DNA for the CDR3 is TGTGCCATGCGGGGCCCGCTAACTGAAGCTTTCTTT.

The chain joins TRBV28 to TRBJ1-1; 9 nucleotides align to TRBD1. The V segment lost 6 bases and the J segment 4 bases; nucleotides outside the gene matches: 3. Looked up from germline, CDR1 is MDHEN and CDR2 is SYDVKM. The CDR3 is 13 amino acids. The CDR3 protein is CASRTQGATEAFF. Here the CDR3 DNA reads TGTGCCAGCAGGACACAGGGGGCCACTGAAGCTTTCTTT.

J is TRBJ1-5 and V is TRBV7-2; D may be TRBD1 (5 bases). This CDR3 has 16 amino acids. Trimming cost V 0 bases and J 6 bases, with 15 bases left between them. Germline values: CDR1 SGHTA, CDR2 FQGNSA. Here the CDR3 reads CASSLAPGLYSQPQHF. DNA of the CDR3: TGTGCCAGCAGCTTAGCCCCAGGGTTATATAGTCAGCCCCAGCATTTT.

The V gene is TRBV4-3, the J gene TRBJ1-2; TRBD1 might be the D (6 bases). The germline V and J ends were trimmed by 0 bases and 8 bases, with 16 bases remaining between them. The CDR3 contains 15 residues. In germline, CDR1 is LGHNA, CDR2 YSLEER. The CDR3 nucleotides are TGCGCCAGCAGCCAAGAGGGACATAGGGCCGGAGGCTACACCTTC. This codes for CASSQEGHRAGGYTF.

This clone was counted ten times or more. This chain uses TRBV19 with TRBJ2-1; D is uncertain. Looked up from germline, CDR1 is LNHDA and CDR2 is SQIVND (reference sequence). This CDR3 has 13 residues. V lost 0 bases and J lost 8, with 8 bases in between. The CDR3 loop is CASSIEYRDEQFF. The CDR3 DNA reads TGTGCCAGTAGTATAGAGTATAGGGATGAGCAGTTCTTC.

The rearrangement uses TRBV5-6 and TRBJ1-1, with D possibly being TRBD1 (6 bases). The CDR3 contains 18 residues. Trimming removed 2 bases from V and 1 base from J, with 21 bases in between. Germline V gene lookup returns CDR1 SGHDT and CDR2 YYEEEE. CDR3 sequence (DNA): TGTGCCAGCAGCTTTTTTTTCACGGGGGCGGTTCCGAACACTGAAGCTTTCTTT. Translated, it gives CASSFFFTGAVPNTEAFF.

J is TRBJ1-1 and V is TRBV29-1; D is unresolved. The CDR3 loop spans 12 amino acids. V was pared by 3 bases and J by 0 bases, with 5 bases between. CDR1 and CDR2 from the germline V gene are SQVTM and ANQGSEA. The CDR3 DNA is TGCAGCGTTGAGACCGTGAACACTGAAGCTTTCTTT. Translated, it gives CSVETVNTEAFF.

A single count supports this clone. This sequence joins TRBV11-3 and TRBJ2-1; 12 bases are a match to TRBD2. The CDR3 has 15 residues. With 5 bases clipped from V and 3 bases from J, the junction kept 2 bases outside the gene matches. Germline CDR1 and CDR2: SGHNT and YENEEA. In DNA, the CDR3 is TGTGCCAGCAGCCCGGGACTAGCGGGCTACAATGAGCAGTTCTTC. It encodes CASSPGLAGYNEQFF. The full variable domain, completed using reference TRBV11-3 and TRBJ2-1, is EAGVVQSPRYKIIEKKQPVAFWCNPISGHNTLYWYLQNLGQGPELLIRYENEEAVDDSQLPKDRFSAERLKGVDSTLKIQPAELGDSAVYLCASSPGLAGYNEQFFGPGTRLTVL.

The chain uses TRBV6-5 and TRBJ2-1; 7 nucleotides line up with TRBD1. The CDR3 has 13 residues. The trim removed 6 bases at V and 4 bases at J, leaving 3 bases unmatched. The V gene's germline CDR1 is MNHEY and CDR2 SVGAGI. CDR3: CASRPGQYNEQFF. The CDR3 bases are TGTGCCAGCAGACCGGGACAGTACAATGAGCAGTTCTTC.

V gene TRBV19 combines with J gene TRBJ1-1; a weak D match, TRBD1 (5 bases). With 4 bases removed from V and 1 base from J, the gap between germline ends came to 13 bases. The germline V gene encodes CDR1 LNHDA and CDR2 SQIVND (reference sequence). The CDR3 loop spans 15 amino acids. CDR3 region: CASSSQGIRNTEAFF. The CDR3 DNA is TGTGCCAGTAGTAGCCAGGGAATAAGGAACACTGAAGCTTTCTTT. Complete variable domain (other parts from reference TRBV19 and TRBJ1-1): DGGITQSPKYLFRKEGQNVTLSCEQNLNHDAMYWYRQDPGQGLRLIYYSQIVNDFQKGDIAEGYSVSREKKESFPLTVTSAQKNPTAFYLCASSSQGIRNTEAFFGQGTRLTVV.

This sequence joins TRBV5-4 and TRBJ2-1, with D perhaps given as TRBD1 or TRBD2 (6 bases each). The CDR3 runs 15 residues. Germline values: CDR1 SGHNT, CDR2 YYREEE (reference sequence). Trimming pared 0 bases from V and 7 bases from J, leaving 14 bases between. CDR3 DNA: TGTGCCAGCAGCTTGGCGGGGGCCAGGTCAAATGAGCAGTTCTTC. Encoded protein: CASSLAGARSNEQFF.

The rearrangement joins TRBV19 to TRBJ2-2; 7 nucleotides line up with TRBD2. The CDR3 contains 17 residues. Trimming at V came to 5 bases and at J to 4 bases, leaving 13 bases not matched to a gene. Germline CDR1 is LNHDA and CDR2 is SQIVND (reference sequence). Here the CDR3 reads CASSPFGGEGLTGELFF. Here the CDR3 DNA reads TGTGCCAGTAGTCCCTTCGGAGGGGAGGGTCTCACCGGGGAGCTGTTTTTT.

The chain couples TRBV7-2 to TRBJ1-4, with TRBD1 identical over 8 bases. After removal of 3 bases from V and 7 bases from J, the junction contained 7 bases not matched to a gene. Per the germline V gene, CDR1 is SGHTA and CDR2 is FQGNSA. The CDR3 is made up of 15 amino acids. CDR3 DNA sequence: TGTGCCAGCAGCTTTATGTTCGGGACAGGTGAAAAACTGTTTTTT. It translates to CASSFMFGTGEKLFF.

This chain connects TRBV5-1 to TRBJ2-7; possibly TRBD1 or TRBD2 for D (6 bases each). This CDR3 comprises 17 residues. Germline V gene sequence: CDR1 SGHRS, CDR2 YFSETQ. V was cut by 4 bases and J by 2 bases, with 22 bases left in between. CDR3 DNA: TGCGCCAGCAGCGGTTCCCTTCGGGAGCAGGGGACCTACGAGCAGTACTTC. This sequence encodes CASSGSLREQGTYEQYF.

The rearrangement joins TRBV10-1 to TRBJ2-7, with D possibly matching TRBD1 (6 bases). This CDR3 is built from 13 residues. Germline V lookup: CDR1 WNHNN, CDR2 SYGVQD (reference sequence). Trimming removed 5 bases from V and 4 bases from J, with 12 bases in between. CDR3 residues: CASSTGQRYEQYF. The CDR3 nucleotides are TGCGCCAGCAGTACGGGACAAAGATACGAGCAGTACTTC.

This rearrangement joins TRBV18 to TRBJ1-5; 8 bases match TRBD1. The CDR3 extends over 13 amino acids. Germline values: CDR1 KGHSH, CDR2 LQKENI. V lost 8 bases, J lost 8 bases, and 8 bases stayed unmatched. CDR3 region: CASQEDRGKPQHF. CDR3 in DNA: TGTGCCAGCCAGGAAGACAGGGGAAAGCCCCAGCATTTT.

The V and J genes are TRBV7-2 and TRBJ1-2; D unresolved. Trimming took 5 bases from V and 8 from J, leaving 9 bases between them. CDR3 length equals 11 residues. Germline V gene sequence: CDR1 SGHTA, CDR2 FQGNSA. Written as DNA, the CDR3 is TGTGCCAGCAGCAGTACGGGGGGCTACACCTTC. Amino acid sequence: CASSSTGGYTF.

The gene calls are TRBV5-6 and TRBJ2-3; D is undetermined. The germline V gene encodes CDR1 SGHDT and CDR2 YYEEEE. There are 14 residues in the CDR3. V was trimmed by 0 bases and J by 7 bases, leaving 12 bases between them. The CDR3 sequence: CASSLGPLSNTQYF. The CDR3 DNA follows: TGTGCCAGCAGCTTGGGACCGCTCAGCAATACGCAGTATTTT. The full variable domain, its missing parts supplied by reference TRBV5-6 and TRBJ2-3, is DAGVTQSPTHLIKTRGQQVTLRCSPKSGHDTVSWYQQALGQGPQFIFQYYEEEERQRGNFPDRFSGHQFPNYSSELNVNALLLGDSALYLCASSLGPLSNTQYFGPGTRLTVL.

V gene TRBV6-5 combines with J gene TRBJ2-3; maybe TRBD1 (5 bases). CDR1 and CDR2 (germline): MNHEY, SVGAGI. V shed 0 bases and J shed 4 bases, with 14 bases lying between them. The CDR3 runs to 16 residues. CDR3 residues: CASSYSGRAKADTQYF. The CDR3 DNA is TGTGCCAGCAGTTACTCAGGCAGGGCAAAGGCAGATACGCAGTATTTT.

The chain links TRBV30 to TRBJ2-4; D is perhaps TRBD2 (5 bases). The germline gives CDR1 GTSNPN, CDR2 SVGIG (reference sequence). V was shortened by 0 bases and J by 7 bases, with 7 bases between the two germline ends. This CDR3 is built from 12 residues. In DNA, the CDR3 is TGTGCCTGGAGTGTAGGCGGGAACATTCAGTACTTC. It yields the protein CAWSVGGNIQYF.

The chain employs TRBV7-2 and TRBJ1-3; D unresolved. Trimming left V 2 bases short and J 7 bases short, with 6 bases between. Germline assignment: CDR1 SGHTA and CDR2 FQGNSA. The CDR3 covers 12 residues. The CDR3 coding sequence is TGTGCCAGCAGCTTATCGCGGAACACCATATATTTT. It codes for CASSLSRNTIYF.